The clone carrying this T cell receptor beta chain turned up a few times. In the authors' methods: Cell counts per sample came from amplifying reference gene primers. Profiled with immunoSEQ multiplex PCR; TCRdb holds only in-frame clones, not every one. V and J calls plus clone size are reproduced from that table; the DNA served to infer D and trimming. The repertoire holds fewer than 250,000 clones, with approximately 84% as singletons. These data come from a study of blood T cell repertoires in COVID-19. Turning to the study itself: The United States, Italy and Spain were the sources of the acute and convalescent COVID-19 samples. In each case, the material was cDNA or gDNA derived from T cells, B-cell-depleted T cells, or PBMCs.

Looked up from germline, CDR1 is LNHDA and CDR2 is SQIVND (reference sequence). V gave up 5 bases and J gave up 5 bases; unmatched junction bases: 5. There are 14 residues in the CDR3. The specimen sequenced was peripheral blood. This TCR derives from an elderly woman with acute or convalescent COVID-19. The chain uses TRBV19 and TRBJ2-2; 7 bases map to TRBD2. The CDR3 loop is CASSALAQTGELFF. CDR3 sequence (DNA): TGTGCCAGTAGTGCACTAGCGCAAACCGGGGAGCTGTTTTTT.